The next 21 T cell receptor beta chains were all read from a single sample in a study of persistence of HIV-infected CD4 T cells. For these receptors, no antigen is known. This was the immunoSEQ version 4 assay in survey mode. Sequencing was performed with immunoSEQ multiplex PCR; in TCRdb, only in-frame clones are kept and a portion is missing. Altogether tens of thousands of clones are present, more than 70% being singletons, with the ten largest covering more than 1.5%. The stimulus was an HIV-1 Gag 15-mer peptide pool, 0.8 to 1 ug/peptide/mL. Memory cells lacking CD40L and CD69 with high CD45RO were sorted. The sample was CD4+ T cells sorted from PBMCs after roughly 20-hour stimulation, taken from a patient who received antiretroviral therapy. The receptor set was obtained from an adult man with HIV who was CMV-seropositive.

The J gene is TRBJ1-3, the V gene TRBV5-6; D is ambiguous. Germline assignment: CDR1 SGHDT and CDR2 YYEEEE. The ends were cut back, 0 bases at V and 4 bases at J, with 2 bases in the middle. The length of the CDR3 is 12 residues. This CDR3 is CASSLAGNTIYF. DNA of the CDR3: TGTGCCAGCAGCTTGGCGGGAAACACCATATATTTT.

The chain combines TRBV5-4 with TRBJ2-2; 7 bases fit TRBD1. The CDR3 has 14 amino acids. The V segment lost 4 bases and the J segment 4 bases; nucleotides outside the gene matches: 4. Germline V gives CDR1 SGHNT, CDR2 YYREEE (reference sequence). In DNA, the CDR3 is TGTGCCAGCAGCATGACAGGGAGCACCGGGGAGCTGTTTTTT. This encodes CASSMTGSTGELFF.

The J gene is TRBJ1-2, the V gene TRBV4-1; no definite D call. Germline CDR1 MGHRA, CDR2 YSYEKL. The CDR3 consists of 16 residues. The ends were cut back, 1 base at V and 3 bases at J, with 15 bases in the middle. Written as DNA, the CDR3 is TGCGCCAGCAGCCAAGGGGGAGTCAACAGTGACTATGGCTACACCTTC. This translates into CASSQGGVNSDYGYTF.

The V gene is TRBV21-1, the J gene TRBJ1-2; the table's D call, TRBD1, was not checked against the DNA. TRBV21-1 is flagged as a pseudogene. The CDR3 loop spans 17 amino acids. The CDR3 is CASSNLDSPLRGGGYTF. CDR3 nucleotides: TGTGCCAGCAGCAATTTGGACAGCCCGCTCAGAGGCGGAGGCTACACCTTC.

The chain recombines TRBV30 with TRBJ2-7, with D maybe TRBD2 (6 bases). V lost 5 bases and J 4 bases, leaving 12 bases between the germline ends. The CDR3 totals 12 residues. Germline CDR1 is GTSNPN and CDR2 is SVGIG (reference sequence). CDR3 loop: CAWGGSGYEQYF. The CDR3 DNA sequence: TGTGCCTGGGGAGGGTCGGGTTACGAGCAGTACTTC.

V is TRBV2 and J is TRBJ1-1, with TRBD1 as a possible D gene (6 bases). Germline-derived CDR1 and CDR2 are SNHLY and FYNNEI. With 5 bases removed from V and 5 bases from J, the gap between germline ends came to 15 bases. The CDR3 contains 14 residues. The CDR3 DNA reads TGTGCCAGCAGTCGAGTCAGGGGTGGAACTGAAGCTTTCTTT. Its protein is CASSRVRGGTEAFF.

This clone was found many times. The chain combines TRBV5-8 with TRBJ1-4; 7 bases agree with TRBD1. With V trimmed by 0 bases and J by 4 bases, 3 bases remained unmatched. In germline, CDR1 is SGHTS, CDR2 YDEGEE. The CDR3 consists of 15 residues. The CDR3 is CASSLGDSFNEKLFF. The CDR3, as DNA: TGTGCCAGCAGCTTGGGGGACAGCTTTAATGAAAAACTGTTTTTT.

This chain connects TRBV28 to TRBJ1-1, with 8 positions matching TRBD1. V trimming: 2 bases; J trimming: 1 base; junction bases outside the gene matches: 0. The CDR3 totals 14 residues. Germline V lookup: CDR1 MDHEN, CDR2 SYDVKM. The CDR3 DNA is TGTGCCAGCAGTTTAGGGACAGGGAACACTGAAGCTTTCTTT. It is translated as CASSLGTGNTEAFF.

The chain has TRBV7-6 and TRBJ2-1; possibly TRBD1 for D (5 bases). V was trimmed by 1 base and J by 5 bases, leaving 12 bases between them. This CDR3 comprises 15 residues. Germline CDR1 SGHVS, CDR2 FNYEAQ. The DNA of the CDR3 is TGTGCCAGCAGCTTAGTCACCCCCAGGGACAATGAGCAGTTCTTC. It is translated as CASSLVTPRDNEQFF. Supplemented by reference TRBV7-6 and TRBJ2-1, the full variable domain reads GAGVSQSPRYKVTKRGQDVALRCDPISGHVSLYWYRQALGQGPEFLTYFNYEAQQDKSGLPNDRFSAERPEGSISTLTIQRTEQRDSAMYRCASSLVTPRDNEQFFGPGTRLTVL.

This clone was counted once. This sequence joins TRBV24-1 and TRBJ2-3; 7 nucleotides align to TRBD1. The CDR3 is 17 amino acids. Trimming took 5 bases from V and 2 from J; bases not matched to a gene: 12. Germline V gene data show CDR1 as KGHDR and CDR2 as SFDVKD. The CDR3 protein is CATSAFGQVALTDTQYF. The CDR3 DNA is TGTGCCACCAGTGCCTTCGGACAGGTAGCGCTCACAGATACGCAGTATTTT.

V usage is TRBV4-2 and J usage is TRBJ2-1; 10 positions agree with TRBD2. The CDR3 contains 15 residues. CDR1 is LGHNA and CDR2 is YNFKEQ in the germline V gene. Trimming took 5 bases from V and 7 from J; bases not matched to a gene: 8. The CDR3 sequence is CASSGLAGGINEQFF. CDR3 bases: TGTGCCAGCAGCGGGTTAGCGGGGGGTATAAATGAGCAGTTCTTC.

This rearrangement joins TRBV6-4 to TRBJ2-1; D is ambiguous. Looked up from germline, CDR1 is MRHNA and CDR2 is SNTAGT. The CDR3 loop spans 15 amino acids. V lost 4 bases to trimming and J lost 2 bases, with 12 bases between them. In DNA, the CDR3 is TGTGCCAGCAGTGTAGTCGGCAGCCCCTACAATGAGCAGTTCTTC. As protein: CASSVVGSPYNEQFF.

V gene TRBV11-2 combines with J gene TRBJ1-3; unclear D gene. The CDR3 is 13 amino acids. Trimming took off 8 bases at V and 0 bases at J, with 8 bases between the two ends. The germline gives CDR1 SGHAT, CDR2 FQNNGV. CDR3 bases: TGTGCCAGCCGAGTCAGCTCTGGAAACACCATATATTTT. The encoded protein is CASRVSSGNTIYF.

This CDR3 reads CASSPRRQGVLNTEAFF. The CDR3 DNA follows: TGTGCCAGCTCACCAAGGAGACAGGGGGTGTTGAACACTGAAGCTTTCTTT. This rearrangement joins TRBV18 to TRBJ1-1; TRBD1 matches 9 bases. Germline V lookup: CDR1 KGHSH, CDR2 LQKENI. V was clipped by 2 bases and J by 0 bases; unmatched bases: 7. The CDR3 is 17 amino acids.

The V gene is TRBV3-1 (or the pseudogene TRBV3-2), the J gene TRBJ1-3, with D perhaps TRBD1 (5 bases). The germline V gene has CDR1 LGHDT and CDR2 YNNKEL (reference sequence). The CDR3 has 18 amino acids. The ends were cut back, 2 bases at V and 0 bases at J, with 17 bases in the middle. CDR3 in DNA: TGTGCCAGCAGCCAATGGGGCCTGGTGGGTTTCTCTGGAAACACCATATATTTT. Its protein product is CASSQWGLVGFSGNTIYF.

V gene TRBV3-1 (or the pseudogene TRBV3-2) combines with J gene TRBJ2-6; D is uncertain. Trimming stripped 0 bases from V and 4 bases from J, with 4 bases between. The CDR3 runs 14 residues. Germline V gives CDR1 LGHDT, CDR2 YNNKEL (reference sequence). CDR3 sequence (DNA): TGTGCCAGCAGCCAAGATAAGGGGGCCAACGTCCTGACTTTC. It is translated as CASSQDKGANVLTF.

The gene calls are TRBV23-1 and TRBJ2-1, with TRBD1 as a possible D gene (6 bases). TRBV23-1 belongs to the ORF category, with a function that is uncertain. This CDR3 has 20 residues. The V gene lost 3 bases and the J gene lost 3 bases, with 27 bases spanning the gap. The CDR3 loop is CASSHSGHPAHRGHYNEQFF. The CDR3 DNA sequence: TGCGCCAGCAGTCATTCGGGACACCCCGCGCACCGGGGCCACTACAATGAGCAGTTCTTC.

The chain uses TRBV5-1 and TRBJ2-7; D may be TRBD1 (6 bases). Trimming removed 4 bases from V and 8 bases from J, with 16 bases in between. Germline CDR1 is SGHRS and CDR2 is YFSETQ. The CDR3 spans 13 residues. The CDR3 region has the DNA TGCGCCAGCAGCCCTTCACAGGGAGTGAAGCAGTACTTC. Its protein product is CASSPSQGVKQYF.

This chain uses TRBV6-5 with TRBJ1-2; no clear D. CDR1 and CDR2 from the germline V gene are MNHEY and SVGAGI. CDR3 length: 10 amino acids. V was shortened by 8 bases and J by 2 bases, with 3 bases between the two germline ends. This chain's CDR3 is CASVNYGYTF. The CDR3 nucleotides are TGTGCCAGCGTAAACTATGGCTACACCTTC.

The J gene is TRBJ1-1, the V gene TRBV11-2; D uncertain. This CDR3 has 14 residues. In germline, CDR1 is SGHAT, CDR2 FQNNGV. Trimming took 11 bases from V and 4 from J, leaving 20 bases between them. CDR3: CASGEGKRVTEAFF. In DNA, the CDR3 is TGTGCCTCCGGCGAGGGTAAAAGAGTCACTGAAGCTTTCTTT.

J is TRBJ2-1 and V is TRBV4-2; D ambiguous. V lost 4 bases, J lost 9 bases, and 19 bases lay in between. The CDR3 is 15 amino acids. Germline V gene data show CDR1 as LGHNA and CDR2 as YNFKEQ. DNA of the CDR3: TGTGCCAGCAGCCCCAAAACGTTACGAGTTAGTGAGCAGTTCTTC. Its protein product is CASSPKTLRVSEQFF.